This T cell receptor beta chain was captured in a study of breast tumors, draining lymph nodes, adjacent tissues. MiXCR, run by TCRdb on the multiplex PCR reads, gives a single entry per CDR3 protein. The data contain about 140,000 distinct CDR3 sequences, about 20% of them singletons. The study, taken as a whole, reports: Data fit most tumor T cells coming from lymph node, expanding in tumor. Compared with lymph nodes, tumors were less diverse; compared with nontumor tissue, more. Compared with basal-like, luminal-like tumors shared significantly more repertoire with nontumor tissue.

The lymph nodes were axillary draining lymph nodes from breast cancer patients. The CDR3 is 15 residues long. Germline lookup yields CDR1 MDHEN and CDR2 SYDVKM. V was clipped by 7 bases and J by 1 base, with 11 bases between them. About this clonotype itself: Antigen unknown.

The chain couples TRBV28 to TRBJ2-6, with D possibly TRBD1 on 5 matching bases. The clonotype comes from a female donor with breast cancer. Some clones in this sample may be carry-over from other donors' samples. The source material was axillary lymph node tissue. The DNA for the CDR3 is TGTGCCAGCAAACCCCACAGGTCTGGGGCCAACGTCCTGACTTTC. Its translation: CASKPHRSGANVLTF.